These T cell receptor beta chains were read from a single sample in a study of cytomegalovirus exposure and HLA in healthy donors. The table came from immunoSEQ multiplex PCR; TCRdb's copy has only in-frame clones and leaves some out. The data contain about 160,000 clones, approximately 80% of them seen just once; the ten biggest clones take up about 9.6%. The sequenced material came from PBMCs. Receptors were obtained from a man between 18 and 35 years old in good health and CMV-seropositive. CDR3s include the opening cysteine and the closing phenylalanine or tryptophan. Fields, in order: clone size, V gene, D gene, J gene, CDR3 DNA, CDR3 protein. The D gene is left open where the match is weak. Clone sizes are given selectively: once, few, many, or a class where the clone is expanded.

.	TRBV11-2	.	TRBJ1-6	TGTGCCAGCAGCTTAGCAGGGCGGAATTCACCCCTCCACTTT	CASSLAGRNSPLHF
.	TRBV19	TRBD1	TRBJ1-2	TGTGCCAGTAGTTGGCCTCTACAGGGGGTCTATGGCTACACCTTC	CASSWPLQGVYGYTF
.	TRBV13	TRBD2	TRBJ2-1	TGTGCCAGCAGCCCCCCCCTAGCGGGAGTGGATGAGCAGTTCTTC	CASSPPLAGVDEQFF
.	TRBV30	.	TRBJ1-1	TGTGCCTGGAGTGGGACAGATGAAGCTTTCTTT	CAWSGTDEAFF
.	TRBV15	TRBD2	TRBJ2-1	TGTGCCACCAGCAGAGATGGCCGTGATAGCGGGATAGAGTACAATGAGCAGTTCTTC	CATSRDGRDSGIEYNEQFF
.	TRBV18	.	TRBJ2-1	TGTGCCAGCTCAAGCGGGACAATCTACAATGAGCAGTTCTTC	CASSSGTIYNEQFF
few	TRBV14	TRBD2	TRBJ2-1	TGTGCCAGCAGCCAAGAGCGGGGGAGAAATGAGCAGTTCTTC	CASSQERGRNEQFF
few	TRBV5-1	.	TRBJ1-4	TGCGCCAGCAGCTTGGACAGCAGAAATGAAAAACTGTTTTTT	CASSLDSRNEKLFF
.	TRBV6-6	.	TRBJ2-7	TGTGCCAGCACCCTCTCCCGGGAGCCGGATTACGAGCAGTACTTC	CASTLSREPDYEQYF
.	TRBV29-1	.	TRBJ1-2	TGCAGCGTTGAAGACAGGGGTCCGGATGGCTACACCTTC	CSVEDRGPDGYTF
.	TRBV7-9	TRBD2	TRBJ2-3	TGTGCCAGCAGCTCTAGCGGGAGTAATTTTGCGCAGTATTTT	CASSSSGSNFAQYF
.	TRBV5-1	.	TRBJ2-1	TGCGCCAGCAGCATCACCTCTGGGCGGAGGGTCGGTGAGCAGTTCTTC	CASSITSGRRVGEQFF
.	TRBV14	.	TRBJ2-5	TGTGCCAGCAGCCAAGGGACCGGCAGGGGCACCTACTTC	CASSQGTGRGTYF
.	TRBV18	.	TRBJ1-4	TGTGCCAGCTCACCGGACTTTGCGTCACCGACTGAAGGAAAACTGTTTTTT	CASSPDFASPTEGKLFF
.	TRBV19	TRBD2	TRBJ2-7	TGTGCCAGTAGTACCCCCTTCGGCGGGAGCGGCTACGAGCAGTACTTC	CASSTPFGGSGYEQYF
few	TRBV2	.	TRBJ2-2	TGTGCCAGCAGTGAGCGGGGAAGGGCCGGGGAGCTGTTTTTT	CASSERGRAGELFF
.	TRBV6-4	TRBD1	TRBJ1-3	TGTGCCAGCGGAGGACAGGGGAAAGAAAACACCATATATTTT	CASGGQGKENTIYF
.	TRBV6-1	.	TRBJ2-3	TGTGCCAGCAGTGAGTGGGGGCAGGGGGGCGATACGCAGTATTTT	CASSEWGQGGDTQYF
.	TRBV10-2	TRBD1	TRBJ2-7	TGCGCCAGCAGGACTCCCGGGACAGGGACTGGCGAGCAGTACTTC	CASRTPGTGTGEQYF
.	TRBV5-4	TRBD1	TRBJ1-3	TGTGCCAGCAGTAAACAGGGGTCTGGAAACACCATATATTTT	CASSKQGSGNTIYF
.	TRBV9	TRBD2	TRBJ2-1	TGTGCCAGCAGCGTAGAGTTCTGGCGGGGGAACTACAATGAGCAGTTCTTC	CASSVEFWRGNYNEQFF
.	TRBV5-4	.	TRBJ2-4	TGTGCCAGCAGCCAACCAGACAGAGATTTAAACATTCAGTACTTC	CASSQPDRDLNIQYF
.	TRBV29-1	.	TRBJ2-5	TGCAGCGTTGAAGATGGGGGGGCCGGGGAGACCCAGTACTTC	CSVEDGGAGETQYF
.	TRBV2	TRBD2	TRBJ2-7	TGTGCCAGCAGTTCCGGGACTAGTTACCACGAGCAGTACTTC	CASSSGTSYHEQYF
.	TRBV7-2	TRBD1	TRBJ1-2	TGTGCCAGCAGCTTAGATATTACTTTGAAGGGGGCAGGGGTATATGGCTACACCTTC	CASSLDITLKGAGVYGYTF
.	TRBV28	.	TRBJ1-3	TGTGCCAGCAGTTTAGTACAGAGCTCTGGAAACACCATATATTTT	CASSLVQSSGNTIYF
.	TRBV7-9	TRBD2	TRBJ2-1	TGTGCCAGCAGCTTGTCTAGCGGGGTTATCAATGAGCAGTTCTTC	CASSLSSGVINEQFF
.	TRBV7-6	.	TRBJ2-6	TGTGCCAGCAGTATAACTGGGGCCAACGTCCTGACTTTC	CASSITGANVLTF
.	TRBV6-1	.	TRBJ1-2	TGTGCCAGCAGTGAGCGTGGCTACACCTTC	CASSERGYTF
.	TRBV6-5	.	TRBJ1-1	TGTGCCAGCCGACTCTCCAGGGGAATCACTGAAGCTTTCTTT	CASRLSRGITEAFF
.	TRBV9	.	TRBJ2-2	TGTGCCAGCAGCGCCGATAGGACAAGAAACACCGGGGAGCTGTTTTTT	CASSADRTRNTGELFF
.	TRBV27	TRBD2	TRBJ2-7	TGTGCCAGCAGTCCGGTCGGACTAGCGGGAGGATACGAGCAGTACTTC	CASSPVGLAGGYEQYF
few	TRBV11-2	.	TRBJ2-1	TGTGCCAGCAGCTTAGTCTGGGGCAGGGTGTTAGATGAGCAGTTCTTC	CASSLVWGRVLDEQFF
.	TRBV9	TRBD2	TRBJ2-2	TGTGCCAGCAGCCTAACTAGCGGGTACGCGAACACCGGGGAGCTGTTTTTT	CASSLTSGYANTGELFF
.	TRBV19	.	TRBJ2-5	TGTGCCAGTAGTGTTCGACAGAGGGAGACCCAGTACTTC	CASSVRQRETQYF
.	TRBV7-6	.	TRBJ2-7	TGTGCCAGCAGCTTCGGGGTTCTCTACGAGCAGTACTTC	CASSFGVLYEQYF
.	TRBV11-2	.	TRBJ1-3	TGTGCCAGCAGCTTAGTTGACACAGGAAACACCATATATTTT	CASSLVDTGNTIYF
.	TRBV4-1	TRBD2	TRBJ2-1	TGCGCCAGCAGCACGGGACTAGCGGGAGTTCTTACCTACAATGAGCAGTTCTTC	CASSTGLAGVLTYNEQFF
.	TRBV6-4	TRBD2	TRBJ2-7	TGTGCCAGCAGTGACGAGCGGGGGTCCTACGAGCAGTACTTC	CASSDERGSYEQYF
.	TRBV10-1	TRBD2	TRBJ2-1	TGCGCCAGCAGAATCAGCGGGGATTCCTACAATGAGCAGTTCTTC	CASRISGDSYNEQFF
.	TRBV5-4	.	TRBJ2-6	TGTGCCAGCGGGCGGGACTCGCGCTCTGGGGCCAACGGCCTGACTTTC	CASGRDSRSGANGLTF
.	TRBV5-1	TRBD1	TRBJ2-1	TGCGCCAGCAGCCTCCGGGACAGGGGGCCGGTGGGCAATGAGCAGTTCTTC	CASSLRDRGPVGNEQFF
few	TRBV27	TRBD1	TRBJ2-7	TGTGCCAGCAGTATGGATGGACAGGGTTCCTACGAGCAGTACTTC	CASSMDGQGSYEQYF
.	TRBV9	.	TRBJ2-7	TGTGCCAGCAGCTACGACACTAGCTCCTACGAGCAGTACTTC	CASSYDTSSYEQYF
.	TRBV27	TRBD2	TRBJ2-1	TGTGCCAGCAGTTTAGCGGGAGGGCCGTACAATGAGCAGTTCTTC	CASSLAGGPYNEQFF
few	TRBV9	TRBD1	TRBJ2-1	TGTGCCAGCAGCTTCCGGACAGGGTCTTACAATGAGCAGTTCTTC	CASSFRTGSYNEQFF
few	TRBV29-1	.	TRBJ2-2	TGCAGCGTTAAGCTGGGGAGGAACACCGGGGAGCTGTTTTTT	CSVKLGRNTGELFF
many	TRBV10-3	TRBD2	TRBJ2-7	TGTGCCATCAGTGGGGCGAGCGGGAGGGACTACGAGCAGTACTTC	CAISGASGRDYEQYF
.	TRBV20-1	.	TRBJ1-2	TGCAGTGCCGCTCAAAGGGGCGGCTACACCTTC	CSAAQRGGYTF
.	TRBV13	TRBD2	TRBJ2-3	TGTGCCAGCAGCTCCCCTAGCGGAGTCACAGATACGCAGTATTTT	CASSSPSGVTDTQYF
.	TRBV6-1	.	TRBJ1-4	TGTGCCAGCAGTGCTTTACAGGGATATGAAAAACTGTTTTTT	CASSALQGYEKLFF
.	TRBV18	TRBD1	TRBJ2-7	TGTGCCAGCTCACTAGGGACAGGGTTGAACTACGAGCAGTACTTC	CASSLGTGLNYEQYF
.	TRBV19	TRBD2	TRBJ2-3	TGTGCCAGTAGTAAAATAATAGCGGGGGTGAGCACAGATACGCAGTATTTT	CASSKIIAGVSTDTQYF
.	TRBV29-1	TRBD1	TRBJ2-1	TGCAGCGTTTGGCGGGTACGACAGGGCCCAGACAATGAGCAGTTCTTC	CSVWRVRQGPDNEQFF
once	TRBV5-8	.	TRBJ2-1	TGTGCCAGCAGCCGTGAGCTGATCTACAATGAGCAGTTCTTC	CASSRELIYNEQFF
.	TRBV13	.	TRBJ2-3	TGTGCCACAGCGGCTACAACAGATACGCAGTATTTT	CATAATTDTQYF
.	TRBV5-1	TRBD1	TRBJ2-7	TGCGCCAGTAGCCAAACCGGGACAGGGGGGTACGAGCAGTACTTC	CASSQTGTGGYEQYF
.	TRBV10-2	.	TRBJ2-7	TGCGCCACACGGCACCCCGCAAAACTATACGAGCAGTACTTC	CATRHPAKLYEQYF